What follows describes a single T cell receptor beta chain. Its antigen is not known. The junction shows a germline mismatch at one end, possibly a read error. Repertoires were generated with immunoSEQ multiplex PCR, while TCRdb's copy carries only in-frame clones and drops some. The profile covers tens of thousands of clones, with roughly 86% appearing a single time and around 2.5% taken by the ten largest. CDR1 and CDR2 from the germline V gene are SGHTA and FQGNSA. This CDR3 has 13 amino acids. The sample comes from a study of OX40 agonist ivuxolimab in advanced cancers. Study information: Three partial responders included one hepatocellular carcinoma patient and two cutaneous melanoma patients. Study-wide points: Among the least clonally expanded were partial responders at 0.1-3.0 mg/kg.

The clonotype was recovered from an adult with an advanced solid tumor such as melanoma, head and neck, liver or kidney cancer. Source: CD4+ or CD8+ T cells sorted from blood, taken in a trial of the OX40 agonist ivuxolimab. V usage is TRBV7-2 and J usage is TRBJ1-1; D gene ambiguous. CDR3 region: CASSFFGDKPEKF. The CDR3 bases are TGTGCCAGCAGCTTTTTTGGGGATAAACCGGAAAAGTTT.